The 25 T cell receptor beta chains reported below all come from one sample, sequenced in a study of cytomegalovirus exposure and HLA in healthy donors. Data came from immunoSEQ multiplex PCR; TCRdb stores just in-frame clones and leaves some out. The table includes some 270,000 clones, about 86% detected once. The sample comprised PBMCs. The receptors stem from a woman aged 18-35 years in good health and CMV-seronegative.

The CDR3 bases are TGTGCCAGCAGCGTTGACAGGGATGGCTACACCTTC. Its translation is CASSVDRDGYTF. V and J are TRBV9 and TRBJ1-2; the match to TRBD1 covers 7 bases. Losses at the gene ends were 2 bases for V and 6 bases for J; bases not matched to a gene: 1. CDR3 size: 12 residues. CDR1 is SGDLS, CDR2 YYNGEE, per germline.

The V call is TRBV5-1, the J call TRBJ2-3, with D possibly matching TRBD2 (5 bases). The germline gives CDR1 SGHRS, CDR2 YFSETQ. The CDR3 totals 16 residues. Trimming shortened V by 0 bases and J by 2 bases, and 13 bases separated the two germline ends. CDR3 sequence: CASSLVISGTTDTQYF. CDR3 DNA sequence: TGCGCCAGCAGCTTGGTCATCAGCGGTACCACAGATACGCAGTATTTT.

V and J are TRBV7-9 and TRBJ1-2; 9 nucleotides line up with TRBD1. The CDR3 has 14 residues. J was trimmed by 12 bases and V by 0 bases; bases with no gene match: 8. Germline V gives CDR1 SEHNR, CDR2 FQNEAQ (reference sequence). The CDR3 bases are TGTGCCAGCAGCTTAGCCGACCCAGGACAGGGGAACACCTTC. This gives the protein CASSLADPGQGNTF.

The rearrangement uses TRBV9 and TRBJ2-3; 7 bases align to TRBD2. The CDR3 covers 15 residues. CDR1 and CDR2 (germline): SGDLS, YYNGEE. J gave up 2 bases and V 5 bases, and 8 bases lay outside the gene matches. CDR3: CASSRSGVLTDTQYF. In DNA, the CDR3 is TGTGCCAGCAGTAGGAGCGGGGTACTCACAGATACGCAGTATTTT. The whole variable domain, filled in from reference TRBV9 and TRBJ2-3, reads DSGVTQTPKHLITATGQRVTLRCSPRSGDLSVYWYQQSLDQGLQFLIQYYNGEERAKGNILERFSAQQFPDLHSELNLSSLELGDSALYFCASSRSGVLTDTQYFGPGTRLTVL.

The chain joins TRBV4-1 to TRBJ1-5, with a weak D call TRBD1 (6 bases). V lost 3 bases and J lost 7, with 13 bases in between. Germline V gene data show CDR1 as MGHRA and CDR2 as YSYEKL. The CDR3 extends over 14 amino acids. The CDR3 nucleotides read TGCGCCAGCAGCCACACAGGGACGGGACAGCCCCAGCATTTT. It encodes CASSHTGTGQPQHF.

The CDR3 reads CASSVEADGETQYF. The CDR3 DNA sequence: TGTGCCAGCAGCGTAGAGGCAGACGGGGAGACCCAGTACTTC. The genes are TRBV9 and TRBJ2-5; no reliable D call. Trimming took off 0 bases at V and 5 bases at J, with 11 bases between the two ends. The CDR3 runs 14 residues. Germline V gives CDR1 SGDLS, CDR2 YYNGEE.

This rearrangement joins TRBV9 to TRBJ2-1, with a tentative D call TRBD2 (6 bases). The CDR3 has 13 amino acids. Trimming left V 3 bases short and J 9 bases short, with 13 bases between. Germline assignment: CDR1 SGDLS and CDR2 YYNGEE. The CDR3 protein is CASSGWGVGEQFF. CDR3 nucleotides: TGTGCCAGCAGCGGGTGGGGGGTTGGTGAGCAGTTCTTC.

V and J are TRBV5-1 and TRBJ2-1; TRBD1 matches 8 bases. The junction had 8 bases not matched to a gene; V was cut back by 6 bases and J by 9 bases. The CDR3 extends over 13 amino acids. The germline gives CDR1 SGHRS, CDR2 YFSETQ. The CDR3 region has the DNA TGCGCCAGCACCATACAGGGGGGAGGTGAGCAGTTCTTC. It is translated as CASTIQGGGEQFF. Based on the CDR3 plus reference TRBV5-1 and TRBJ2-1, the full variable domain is KAGVTQTPRYLIKTRGQQVTLSCSPISGHRSVSWYQQTPGQGLQFLFEYFSETQRNKGNFPGRFSGRQFSNSRSEMNVSTLELGDSALYLCASTIQGGGEQFFGPGTRLTVL.

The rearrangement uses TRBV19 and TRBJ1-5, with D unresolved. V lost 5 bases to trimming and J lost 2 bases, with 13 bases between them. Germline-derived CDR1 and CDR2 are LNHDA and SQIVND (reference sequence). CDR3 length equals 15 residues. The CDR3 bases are TGTGCCAGTAGTGAGGGTAATGCGGGCAATCAGCCCCAGCATTTT. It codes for CASSEGNAGNQPQHF.

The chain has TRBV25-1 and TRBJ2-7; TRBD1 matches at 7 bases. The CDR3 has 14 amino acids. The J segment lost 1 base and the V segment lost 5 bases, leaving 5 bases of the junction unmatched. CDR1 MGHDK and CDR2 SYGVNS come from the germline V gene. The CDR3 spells CASSYRGASYEQYF. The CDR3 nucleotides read TGTGCCAGCAGTTACAGGGGAGCATCCTACGAGCAGTACTTC.

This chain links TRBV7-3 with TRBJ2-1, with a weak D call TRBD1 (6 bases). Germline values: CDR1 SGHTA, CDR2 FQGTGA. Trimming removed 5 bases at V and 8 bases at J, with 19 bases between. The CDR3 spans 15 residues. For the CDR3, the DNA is TGTGCCAGCAGCAATGGCCAGGGACAATGGGATGAGCAGTTCTTC. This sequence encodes CASSNGQGQWDEQFF.

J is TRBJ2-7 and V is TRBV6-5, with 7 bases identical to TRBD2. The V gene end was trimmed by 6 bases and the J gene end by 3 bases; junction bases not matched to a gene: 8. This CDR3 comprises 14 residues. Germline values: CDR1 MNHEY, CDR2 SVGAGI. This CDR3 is CASSVGTTGYEQYF. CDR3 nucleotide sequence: TGTGCCAGCAGCGTCGGGACTACGGGCTACGAGCAGTACTTC.

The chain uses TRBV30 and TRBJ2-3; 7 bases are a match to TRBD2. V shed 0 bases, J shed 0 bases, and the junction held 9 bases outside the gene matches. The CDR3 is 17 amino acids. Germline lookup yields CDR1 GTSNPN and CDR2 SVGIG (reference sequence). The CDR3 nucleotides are TGTGCCTGGAGTGTAAGAGGCGGGGGAGAGAGCACAGATACGCAGTATTTT. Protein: CAWSVRGGGESTDTQYF.

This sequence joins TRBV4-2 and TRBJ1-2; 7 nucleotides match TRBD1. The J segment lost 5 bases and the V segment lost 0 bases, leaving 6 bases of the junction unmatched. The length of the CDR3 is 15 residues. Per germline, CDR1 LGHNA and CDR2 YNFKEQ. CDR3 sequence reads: CASSQEEGQSYGYTF. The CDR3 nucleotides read TGTGCCAGCAGCCAAGAGGAGGGACAGTCGTATGGCTACACCTTC.

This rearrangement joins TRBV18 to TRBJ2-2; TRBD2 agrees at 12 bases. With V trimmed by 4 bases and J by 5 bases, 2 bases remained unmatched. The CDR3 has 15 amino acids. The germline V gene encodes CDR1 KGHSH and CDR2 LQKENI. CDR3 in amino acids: CASSLGTSGTGELFF. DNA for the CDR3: TGTGCCAGCTCACTAGGGACTAGCGGGACCGGGGAGCTGTTTTTT. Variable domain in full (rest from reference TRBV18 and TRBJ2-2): NAGVMQNPRHLVRRRGQEARLRCSPMKGHSHVYWYRQLPEEGLKFMVYLQKENIIDESGMPKERFSAEFPKEGPSILRIQQVVRGDSAAYFCASSLGTSGTGELFFGEGSRLTVL.

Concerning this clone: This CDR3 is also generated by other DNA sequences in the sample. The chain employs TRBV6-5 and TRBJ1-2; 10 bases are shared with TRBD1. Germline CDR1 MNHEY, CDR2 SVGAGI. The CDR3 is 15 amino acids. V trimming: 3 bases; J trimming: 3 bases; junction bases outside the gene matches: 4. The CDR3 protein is CASSYSGTGDYGYTF. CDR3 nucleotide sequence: TGTGCCAGCAGTTATTCCGGGACAGGGGACTATGGCTACACCTTC.

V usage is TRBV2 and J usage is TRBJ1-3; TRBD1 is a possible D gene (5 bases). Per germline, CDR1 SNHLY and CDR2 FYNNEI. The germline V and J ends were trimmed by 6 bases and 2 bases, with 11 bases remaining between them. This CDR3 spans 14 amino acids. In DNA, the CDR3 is TGTGCCAGCAGCCAGGGATCCCCTGGAAACACCATATATTTT. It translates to CASSQGSPGNTIYF.

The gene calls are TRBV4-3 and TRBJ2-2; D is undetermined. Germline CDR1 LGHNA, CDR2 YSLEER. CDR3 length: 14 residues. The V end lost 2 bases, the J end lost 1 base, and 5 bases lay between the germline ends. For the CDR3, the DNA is TGCGCCAGCAGCCAATCCGGGAACACCGGGGAGCTGTTTTTT. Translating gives CASSQSGNTGELFF.

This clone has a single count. The CDR3 coding sequence is TGTGCCAGCAGTTTTTCAGGGGGAGTCGAAAAACTGTTTTTT. Encoded protein: CASSFSGGVEKLFF. The chain uses TRBV28 and TRBJ1-4; 7 positions match TRBD1. The junction had 6 bases not matched to a gene; V was cut back by 3 bases and J by 8 bases. The CDR3 is 14 residues long. Germline CDR1 reads MDHEN; CDR2 reads SYDVKM. Full variable domain (missing parts from reference TRBV28 and TRBJ1-4): DVKVTQSSRYLVKRTGEKVFLECVQDMDHENMFWYRQDPGLGLRLIYFSYDVKMKEKGDIPEGYSVSREKKERFSLILESASTNQTSMYLCASSFSGGVEKLFFGSGTQLSVL.

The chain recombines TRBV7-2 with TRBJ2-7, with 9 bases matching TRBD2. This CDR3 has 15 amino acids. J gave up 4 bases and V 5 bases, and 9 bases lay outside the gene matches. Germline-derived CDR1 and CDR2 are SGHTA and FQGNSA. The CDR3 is CASSLGTSPRYEQYF. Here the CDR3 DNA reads TGTGCCAGCAGCCTAGGGACTAGCCCGAGGTACGAGCAGTACTTC.

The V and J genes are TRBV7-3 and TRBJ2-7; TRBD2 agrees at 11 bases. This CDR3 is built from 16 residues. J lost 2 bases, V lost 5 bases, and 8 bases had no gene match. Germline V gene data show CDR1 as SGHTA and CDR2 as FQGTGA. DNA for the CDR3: TGTGCCAGCAGCCTAGCGGGGGGACAGGCGACCTACGAGCAGTACTTC. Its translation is CASSLAGGQATYEQYF. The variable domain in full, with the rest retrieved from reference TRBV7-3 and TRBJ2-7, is GAGVSQTPSNKVTEKGKYVELRCDPISGHTALYWYRQSLGQGPEFLIYFQGTGAADDSGLPNDRFFAVRPEGSVSTLKIQRTERGDSAVYLCASSLAGGQATYEQYFGPGTRLTVT.

For the CDR3, the DNA is TGTGCCAGCAGCCCGGGGACAATTAACACCGGGGAGCTGTTTTTT. This translates into CASSPGTINTGELFF. The J gene is TRBJ2-2, the V gene TRBV7-6; possibly TRBD1 for D (6 bases). Germline-derived CDR1 and CDR2 are SGHVS and FNYEAQ. The V and J ends lost 5 bases and 2 bases respectively, with 12 bases between them. The CDR3 extends over 15 amino acids.

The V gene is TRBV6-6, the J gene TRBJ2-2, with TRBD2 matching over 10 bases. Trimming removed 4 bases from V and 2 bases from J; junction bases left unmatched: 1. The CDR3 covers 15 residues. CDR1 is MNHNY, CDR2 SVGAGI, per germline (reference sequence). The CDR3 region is CASSSSGRNTGELFF. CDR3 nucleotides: TGTGCCAGCAGTTCTAGCGGGAGAAACACCGGGGAGCTGTTTTTT.

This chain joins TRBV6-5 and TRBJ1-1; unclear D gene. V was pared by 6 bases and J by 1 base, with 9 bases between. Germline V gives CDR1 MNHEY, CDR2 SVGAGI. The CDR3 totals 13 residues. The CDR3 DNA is TGTGCCAGCAGGAGGTCTTGGAACACTGAAGCTTTCTTT. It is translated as CASRRSWNTEAFF.

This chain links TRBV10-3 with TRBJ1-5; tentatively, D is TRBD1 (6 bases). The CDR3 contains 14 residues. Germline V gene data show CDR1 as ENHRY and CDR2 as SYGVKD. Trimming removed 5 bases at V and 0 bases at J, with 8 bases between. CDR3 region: CAISTGNSNQPQHF. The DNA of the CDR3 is TGTGCCATCAGTACAGGGAATAGCAATCAGCCCCAGCATTTT.